Shown below are 6 T cell receptor beta chains from a single sample sequenced in a study of spatial heterogeneity in lung cancer. Time point indicated: sample taken at primary tumor resection. TCRdb independently ran MiXCR on the 5' RACE reads; one entry per CDR3 protein. Of 35,000 to 45,000 distinct CDR3 sequences detected, approximately 5.2% appear once; the ten largest clones hold more than 20%. Sequencing used PBMCs, obtained at surgery. The source of these receptors is a female donor with early-stage non-small cell lung cancer.

This clonotype was counted ten times or more. This rearrangement joins TRBV20-1 to TRBJ2-5; D unclear. Germline loops: CDR1 DFQATT, CDR2 SNEGSKA (reference sequence). The CDR3 loop spans 12 amino acids. The V end was cut by 3 bases, the J end by 2 bases, with 7 bases between. CDR3 region: CSASRSQETQYF. Here the CDR3 DNA reads TGCAGTGCTAGTCGCAGTCAAGAGACCCAGTACTTC.

This clonotype is labeled as medium-sized. V and J are TRBV21-1 and TRBJ2-7; the table's TRBD1 call for D was not verified on the DNA. TRBV21-1 is an annotated pseudogene. This CDR3 contains 8 residues. The CDR3 sequence: CASKMDRF. CDR3 in DNA: TGTGCCAGCAAAATGGACAGATTC.

This clonotype was seen many times. The chain employs TRBV3-1 and TRBJ2-1; TRBD1 matches at 10 bases. Looked up from germline, CDR1 is LGHDT and CDR2 is YNNKEL (reference sequence). CDR3 length: 16 residues. With 3 bases clipped from V and 6 bases from J, the junction kept 8 bases outside the gene matches. The CDR3 DNA is TGTGCCAGCAGCCATAGGACAGGGGGGAAGAGCAATGAGCAGTTCTTC. Amino acid sequence: CASSHRTGGKSNEQFF.

The table lists this clonotype with many counts. The V gene is TRBV19, the J gene TRBJ2-2; possibly TRBD2 for D (5 bases). The CDR3 is 16 amino acids. The V gene lost 3 bases and the J gene lost 5 bases, with 16 bases spanning the gap. Germline assignment: CDR1 LNHDA and CDR2 SQIVND (reference sequence). This CDR3 is CASSMLASFQTGELFF. The CDR3 DNA is TGTGCCAGTAGTATGTTAGCGTCTTTCCAGACCGGGGAGCTGTTTTTT.

This clonotype showed up many times. This sequence joins TRBV7-8 and TRBJ2-7; 8 bases fit TRBD1. CDR1 and CDR2 from the germline V gene are SGHVS and FQNEAQ. V trimming: 5 bases; J trimming: 6 bases; junction bases outside the gene matches: 9. CDR3 length: 14 amino acids. Written as DNA, the CDR3 is TGTGCCAGCAGCCCCCAGGGGGCATCCAGCGAGCAGTACTTC. Amino acids: CASSPQGASSEQYF.

The chain links TRBV6-6 to TRBJ1-1; TRBD1 agrees at 9 bases. The germline V gene has CDR1 MNHNY and CDR2 SVGAGI (reference sequence). This CDR3 has 15 residues. J lost 1 base, V lost 5 bases, and 5 bases had no gene match. The CDR3 DNA follows: TGTGCCAGCAGTGATGGACAGGGGTCGAACACTGAAGCTTTCTTT. Residues: CASSDGQGSNTEAFF.